This T cell receptor (beta chain) emerged from a study of spatial heterogeneity in lung cancer. Notes on the study in general: Within tumors, counts of expanded alpha and beta TCRs tracked tumor mutation counts.

Germline CDR1 and CDR2: MNHEY and SMNVEV (reference sequence). The ends lost 6 bases at V and 9 bases at J; junction bases unmatched: 12. The CDR3 runs to 14 residues. TCRdb ran MiXCR on the 5' RACE reads and lists one entry per CDR3 protein. Here the sample spans 3,000 to 3,500 distinct CDR3 sequences, roughly 13% being singletons. This clonotype is medium-sized. Antigen: not known. As to time point: sample taken at primary tumor resection. The chain joins TRBV27 to TRBJ2-5, with 8 bases matching TRBD1. The sequence was collected from a female donor with early-stage non-small cell lung cancer. The specimen was lung tumor tissue, collected at surgery. CDR3 residues: CASRRGQAQGAQYF. The CDR3 nucleotides are TGTGCCAGCAGACGGGGACAGGCCCAGGGGGCCCAGTACTTC.